The 10 T cell receptor beta chains presented below share a single source sample, sequenced in a study of blood T cell repertoires in COVID-19. Produced via immunoSEQ multiplex PCR; TCRdb's table is partial and in-frame only. Altogether around 400,000 clones are present, about 88% being singletons, with the ten largest covering about 1.5%. What was sequenced was PBMCs or T cells enriched from blood (not recorded which). The receptors shown here come from a woman aged 18-29 years who had been exposed to COVID-19.

This clone has just a few counts. V and J are TRBV7-3 and TRBJ1-6; D is unresolved. V lost 1 base and J 7 bases, leaving 5 bases between the germline ends. The CDR3 runs to 13 residues. In germline, CDR1 is SGHTA, CDR2 FQGTGA. The CDR3 reads CASSLSPNSPLHF. In nucleotides, the CDR3 is TGTGCCAGCAGCTTAAGTCCGAATTCACCCCTCCACTTT.

The chain combines TRBV12-3 or TRBV12-4 with TRBJ1-4; TRBD1 might be the D (6 bases). The CDR3 is 12 residues long. Trimming stripped 8 bases from V and 8 bases from J, with 12 bases between. The CDR3 DNA reads as TGTGCCAGCGGGGGCCCCGGGGAAAAACTGTTTTTT. It yields the protein CASGGPGEKLFF.

The genes are TRBV13 and TRBJ2-1; TRBD1 matches 9 bases. Germline V lookup: CDR1 PRHDT, CDR2 FYEKMQ (reference sequence). V gave up 4 bases and J gave up 3 bases; unmatched junction bases: 7. The CDR3 has 16 residues. The CDR3 sequence is CASSSTGGKGYNEQFF. The CDR3 DNA reads as TGTGCCAGCAGCTCGACAGGGGGAAAGGGCTACAATGAGCAGTTCTTC.

V and J are TRBV3-1 (or the pseudogene TRBV3-2) and TRBJ1-6, with a possible D match to TRBD1 (5 bases). The CDR3 contains 13 residues. The V gene lost 3 bases and the J gene lost 9 bases, with 9 bases spanning the gap. Germline V CDR1 and CDR2: LGHDT, YNNKEL (reference sequence). The CDR3 loop is CASSHQGGSPLHF. The CDR3, as DNA: TGTGCCAGCAGCCATCAGGGAGGTTCACCCCTCCACTTT.

The chain combines TRBV4-1 with TRBJ2-1; TRBD2 agrees at 9 bases. Germline CDR1 is MGHRA and CDR2 is YSYEKL. The length of the CDR3 is 16 residues. Unmatched junction bases numbered 5, after V lost 3 bases and J lost 2 bases. The CDR3 sequence: CASSHETSGAYNEQFF. As DNA, the CDR3 is TGCGCCAGCAGCCACGAGACTAGCGGAGCCTACAATGAGCAGTTCTTC.

The chain is built from TRBV7-9 and TRBJ1-2; D remains unclear. Germline assignment: CDR1 SEHNR and CDR2 FQNEAQ (reference sequence). V was cut by 3 bases and J by 8 bases, with 10 bases left in between. The CDR3 consists of 12 residues. In DNA form, the CDR3 reads TGTGCCAGCAGCTTGGGCTTATTAGGCTACACCTTC. Its translation: CASSLGLLGYTF.

The chain links TRBV11-2 to TRBJ2-1, with 9 bases aligning to TRBD2. V lost 5 bases to trimming and J lost 0 bases; unmatched junction nucleotides: 11. The CDR3 is 18 residues long. Germline-derived CDR1 and CDR2 are SGHAT and FQNNGV. CDR3 sequence reads: CASSPTGTSTNSYNEQFF. For the CDR3, the DNA is TGTGCCAGCAGCCCGACCGGGACTAGCACAAACTCCTACAATGAGCAGTTCTTC.

Only a few counts were recorded for this clone. This chain joins TRBV12-3 or TRBV12-4 and TRBJ2-2, with D uncertain. The V end was cut by 6 bases, the J end by 8 bases, with 13 bases between. This CDR3 comprises 13 residues. The DNA for the CDR3 is TGTGCCAGCAGCCCCCGGGTAATAGGGGAGCTGTTTTTT. This codes for CASSPRVIGELFF.

The chain is built from TRBV29-1 and TRBJ2-7; no clear D gene. The CDR3 length is 14 residues. The V gene's germline CDR1 is SQVTM and CDR2 ANQGSEA. V was shortened by 6 bases and J by 2 bases, with 17 bases between the two germline ends. The CDR3 bases are TGCAGCGTCCTTGGGCAGGATGACACCTACGAGCAGTACTTC. This codes for CSVLGQDDTYEQYF.

This clone has a handful of counts. This chain joins TRBV6-5 and TRBJ1-2; perhaps TRBD1 as D (5 bases). This CDR3 has 16 amino acids. Between the trimmed V and J ends, which lost 0 bases and 5 bases, there was a span of 16 bases. Germline-derived CDR1 and CDR2 are MNHEY and SVGAGI. CDR3: CASSYSMTAVGYGYTF. The DNA for the CDR3 is TGTGCCAGCAGTTACTCGATGACAGCCGTGGGGTATGGCTACACCTTC.